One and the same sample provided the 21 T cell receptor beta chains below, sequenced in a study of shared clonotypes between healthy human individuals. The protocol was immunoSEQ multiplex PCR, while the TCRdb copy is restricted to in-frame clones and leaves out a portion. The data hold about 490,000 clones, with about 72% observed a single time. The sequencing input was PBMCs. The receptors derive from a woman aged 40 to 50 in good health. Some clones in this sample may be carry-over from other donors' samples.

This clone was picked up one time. The chain's CDR3 is CASSHRGGTGGNTIYF. In nucleotides, the CDR3 is TGTGCCAGCAGCCATAGAGGGGGAACGGGAGGAAACACCATATATTTT. The chain has TRBV7-6 and TRBJ1-3, with D perhaps matching TRBD1 (6 bases). The CDR3 contains 16 residues. Trimming stripped 5 bases from V and 4 bases from J, with 18 bases between. CDR1 is SGHVS, CDR2 FNYEAQ, per germline.

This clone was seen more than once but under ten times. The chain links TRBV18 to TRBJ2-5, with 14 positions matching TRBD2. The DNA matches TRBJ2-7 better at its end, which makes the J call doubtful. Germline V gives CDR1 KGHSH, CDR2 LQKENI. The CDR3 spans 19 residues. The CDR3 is CASSPPYSGLAGDLNEQYF. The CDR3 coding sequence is TGTGCCAGCTCACCACCCTACTCGGGACTAGCGGGAGATTTGAACGAGCAGTACTTC.

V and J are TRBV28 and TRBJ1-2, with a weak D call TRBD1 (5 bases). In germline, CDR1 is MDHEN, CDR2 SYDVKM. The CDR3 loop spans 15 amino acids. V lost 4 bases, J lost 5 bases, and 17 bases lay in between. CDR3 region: CASSSPFSGRYGYTF. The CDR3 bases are TGTGCCAGCAGTTCCCCCTTCTCAGGGAGGTATGGCTACACCTTC.

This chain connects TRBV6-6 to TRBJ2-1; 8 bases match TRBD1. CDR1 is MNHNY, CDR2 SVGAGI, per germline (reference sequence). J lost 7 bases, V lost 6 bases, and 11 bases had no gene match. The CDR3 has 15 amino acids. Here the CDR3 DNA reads TGTGCCAGCAGCCCCCCGGGACAGGCCGGGAATGAGCAGTTCTTC. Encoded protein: CASSPPGQAGNEQFF.

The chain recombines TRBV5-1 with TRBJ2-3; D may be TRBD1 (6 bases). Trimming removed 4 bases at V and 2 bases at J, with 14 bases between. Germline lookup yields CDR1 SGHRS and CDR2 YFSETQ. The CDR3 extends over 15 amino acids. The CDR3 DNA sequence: TGCGCCAGCAGCCAGGACAGATTAGCCACAGATACGCAGTATTTT. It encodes CASSQDRLATDTQYF.

CDR3 in amino acids: CASGAGLASSTDTQYF. CDR3 coding DNA: TGTGCTAGTGGTGCCGGACTAGCGAGTAGCACAGATACGCAGTATTTT. J is TRBJ2-3 and V is TRBV12-5; 9 nucleotides match TRBD2. V lost 5 bases, J lost 0 bases, and 6 bases stayed unmatched. The CDR3 contains 16 residues. Germline V CDR1 and CDR2: LGHNT, FRNRAP. The variable domain in full, completed from reference TRBV12-5 and TRBJ2-3, reads DARVTQTPRHKVTEMGQEVTMRCQPILGHNTVFWYRQTMMQGLELLAYFRNRAPLDDSGMPKDRFSAEMPDATLATLKIQPSEPRDSAVYFCASGAGLASSTDTQYFGPGTRLTVL.

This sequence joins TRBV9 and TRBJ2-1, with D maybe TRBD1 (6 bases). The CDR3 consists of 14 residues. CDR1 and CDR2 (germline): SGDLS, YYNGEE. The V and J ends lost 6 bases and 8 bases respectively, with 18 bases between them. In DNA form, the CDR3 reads TGTGCCAGCAACCCCGGGACACCGAGGGATGAGCAGTTCTTC. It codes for CASNPGTPRDEQFF.

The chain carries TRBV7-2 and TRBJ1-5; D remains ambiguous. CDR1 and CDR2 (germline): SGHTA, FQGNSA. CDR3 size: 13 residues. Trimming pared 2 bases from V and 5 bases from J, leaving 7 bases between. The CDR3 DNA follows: TGTGCCAGCAGCTTAATGGGAGATCAGCCCCAGCATTTT. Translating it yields CASSLMGDQPQHF.

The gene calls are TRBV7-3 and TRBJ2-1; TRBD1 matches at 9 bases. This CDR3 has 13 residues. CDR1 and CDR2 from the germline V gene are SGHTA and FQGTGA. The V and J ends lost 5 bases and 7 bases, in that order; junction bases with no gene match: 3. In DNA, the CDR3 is TGTGCCAGCAGCGGGACAGGGTTGAATGAGCAGTTCTTC. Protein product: CASSGTGLNEQFF.

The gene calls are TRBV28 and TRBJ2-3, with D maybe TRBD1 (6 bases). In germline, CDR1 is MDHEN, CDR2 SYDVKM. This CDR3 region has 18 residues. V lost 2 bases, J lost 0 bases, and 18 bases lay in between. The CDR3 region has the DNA TGTGCCAGCAGTTTACCGCAGGGGAGTGGGCCCAGCACAGATACGCAGTATTTT. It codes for CASSLPQGSGPSTDTQYF. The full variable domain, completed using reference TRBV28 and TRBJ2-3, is DVKVTQSSRYLVKRTGEKVFLECVQDMDHENMFWYRQDPGLGLRLIYFSYDVKMKEKGDIPEGYSVSREKKERFSLILESASTNQTSMYLCASSLPQGSGPSTDTQYFGPGTRLTVL.

In DNA form, the CDR3 reads TGTGCCAGCAGCTTGAGCGGGAGGTCAGGGGAGACCCAGTACTTC. Its protein product is CASSLSGRSGETQYF. The chain links TRBV7-3 to TRBJ2-5, with 9 positions matching TRBD2. After removal of 3 bases from V and 5 bases from J, the junction contained 7 bases not matched to a gene. The CDR3 runs 15 residues. CDR1 and CDR2 from the germline V gene are SGHTA and FQGTGA.

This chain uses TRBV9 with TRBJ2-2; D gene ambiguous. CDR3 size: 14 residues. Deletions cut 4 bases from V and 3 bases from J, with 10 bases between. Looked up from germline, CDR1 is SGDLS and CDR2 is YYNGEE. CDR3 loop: CASSPRAYTGELFF. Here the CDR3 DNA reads TGTGCCAGCAGCCCTCGGGCCTACACCGGGGAGCTGTTTTTT.

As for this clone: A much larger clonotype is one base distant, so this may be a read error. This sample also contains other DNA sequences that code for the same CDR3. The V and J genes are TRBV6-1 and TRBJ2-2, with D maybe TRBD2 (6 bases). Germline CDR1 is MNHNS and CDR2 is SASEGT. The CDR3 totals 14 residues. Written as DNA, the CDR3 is TGCGCCAGCAGTCGAACGGGGGAATCCGGGGAGCTGTTTTTT. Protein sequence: CASSRTGESGELFF.

The CDR3 DNA sequence: TGTGCCAGCAGCTTAGATGGGGGTGGTGAGCAGTTCTTC. This sequence encodes CASSLDGGGEQFF. V and J are TRBV7-2 and TRBJ2-1; D is perhaps TRBD1 or TRBD2 (5 bases each). V gave up 1 base and J gave up 9 bases, with 10 bases separating them. CDR3 length: 13 residues. Germline CDR1 is SGHTA and CDR2 is FQGNSA. Full variable domain (missing parts from reference TRBV7-2 and TRBJ2-1): GAGVSQSPSNKVTEKGKDVELRCDPISGHTALYWYRQSLGQGLEFLIYFQGNSAPDKSGLPSDRFSAERTGGSVSTLTIQRTQQEDSAVYLCASSLDGGGEQFFGPGTRLTVL.

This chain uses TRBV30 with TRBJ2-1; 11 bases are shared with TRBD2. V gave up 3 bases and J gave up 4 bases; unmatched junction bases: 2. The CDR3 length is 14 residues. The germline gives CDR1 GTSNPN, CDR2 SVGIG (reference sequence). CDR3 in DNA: TGTGCCTGGAGGATAGCGGGAGGGTACAATGAGCAGTTCTTC. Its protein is CAWRIAGGYNEQFF. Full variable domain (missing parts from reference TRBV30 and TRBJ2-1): SQTIHQWPATLVQPVGSPLSLECTVEGTSNPNLYWYRQAAGRGLQLLFYSVGIGQISSEVPQNLSASRPQDRQFILSSKKLLLSDSGFYLCAWRIAGGYNEQFFGPGTRLTVL.

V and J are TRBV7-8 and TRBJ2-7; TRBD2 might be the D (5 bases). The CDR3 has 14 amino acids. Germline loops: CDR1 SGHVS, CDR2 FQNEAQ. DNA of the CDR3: TGTGCCAGCAGCTTAGCGCAGTCTCGAGGGAGCCCGGTCGTC. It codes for CASSLAQSRGSPVV.

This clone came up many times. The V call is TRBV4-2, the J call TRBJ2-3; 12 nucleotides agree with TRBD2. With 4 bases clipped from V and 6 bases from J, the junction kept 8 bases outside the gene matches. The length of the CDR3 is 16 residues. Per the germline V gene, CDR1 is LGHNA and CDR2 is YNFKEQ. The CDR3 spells CASSPRLAGDVDTQYF. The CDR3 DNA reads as TGTGCCAGCAGCCCCAGACTAGCGGGAGATGTCGATACGCAGTATTTT.

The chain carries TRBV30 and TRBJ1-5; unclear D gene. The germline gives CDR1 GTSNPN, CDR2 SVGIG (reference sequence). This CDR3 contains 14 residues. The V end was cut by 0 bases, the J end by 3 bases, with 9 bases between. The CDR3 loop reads CAWSVSGLNQPQHF. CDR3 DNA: TGTGCCTGGAGTGTTTCCGGTCTCAATCAGCCCCAGCATTTT.

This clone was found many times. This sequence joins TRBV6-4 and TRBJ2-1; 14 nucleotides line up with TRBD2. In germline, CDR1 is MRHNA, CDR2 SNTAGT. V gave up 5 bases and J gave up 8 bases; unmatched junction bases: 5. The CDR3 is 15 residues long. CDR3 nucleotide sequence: TGTGCCAGCAGTAATGGGACTAGCGGGAGTGATGAGCAGTTCTTC. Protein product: CASSNGTSGSDEQFF.

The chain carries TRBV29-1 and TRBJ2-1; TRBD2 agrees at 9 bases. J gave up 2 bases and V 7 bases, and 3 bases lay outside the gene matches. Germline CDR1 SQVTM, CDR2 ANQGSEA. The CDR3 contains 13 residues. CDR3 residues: CSGRLAAYNEQFF. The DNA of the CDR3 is TGCAGCGGTAGACTAGCGGCCTACAATGAGCAGTTCTTC.

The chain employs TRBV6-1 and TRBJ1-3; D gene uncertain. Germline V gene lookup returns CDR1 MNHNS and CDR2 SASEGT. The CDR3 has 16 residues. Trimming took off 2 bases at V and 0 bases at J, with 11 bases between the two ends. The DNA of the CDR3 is TGTGCCAGCAGTGAATACGGACGGAGCTCTGGAAACACCATATATTTT. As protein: CASSEYGRSSGNTIYF.